This TCR beta chain was sequenced during a study of blood T cells in healthy people across ages. Study-wide results and limits: Donor CMV status, an unknown factor, possibly confounded changes in expanded clonotypes.

About this clonotype itself: The antigen remains unidentified.

Using a J-beta primer mix together with a sample-barcoded 5' primer, a second PCR was run for about 6 to 12 cycles. With 12 random nucleotides, a template-switch adaptor tagged each individual cDNA molecule. Each single sample gave us at least 2.5 million CDR3-containing paired-end reads. Each CDR3 protein is one row after TCRdb ran MiXCR on the 5' RACE reads. In the table there are approximately 800,000 distinct CDR3 sequences, about 55% of which are singletons. CDR3 size: 14 residues. Germline loops: CDR1 SGHRS, CDR2 YFSETQ. The sample taken for sequencing was blood. This TCR was sampled from a man older than 75 in good health. This chain uses TRBV5-1 with TRBJ2-7; 9 nucleotides agree with TRBD1. The tail of the sequence fits TRBJ2-5 better, so the J call may be wrong. This CDR3 reads CASSLTGGTETQYF. CDR3 bases: TGCGCCAGCAGCTTAACAGGGGGCACAGAGACCCAGTACTTC.